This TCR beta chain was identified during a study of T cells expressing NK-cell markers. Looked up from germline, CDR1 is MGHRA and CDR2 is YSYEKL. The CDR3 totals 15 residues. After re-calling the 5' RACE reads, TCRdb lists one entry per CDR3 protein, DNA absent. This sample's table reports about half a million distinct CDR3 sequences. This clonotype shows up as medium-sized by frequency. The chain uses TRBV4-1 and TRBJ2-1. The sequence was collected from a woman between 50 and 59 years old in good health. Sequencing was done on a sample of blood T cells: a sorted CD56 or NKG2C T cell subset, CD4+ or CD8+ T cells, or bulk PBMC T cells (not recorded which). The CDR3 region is CASSQSPMTGNEQFF.